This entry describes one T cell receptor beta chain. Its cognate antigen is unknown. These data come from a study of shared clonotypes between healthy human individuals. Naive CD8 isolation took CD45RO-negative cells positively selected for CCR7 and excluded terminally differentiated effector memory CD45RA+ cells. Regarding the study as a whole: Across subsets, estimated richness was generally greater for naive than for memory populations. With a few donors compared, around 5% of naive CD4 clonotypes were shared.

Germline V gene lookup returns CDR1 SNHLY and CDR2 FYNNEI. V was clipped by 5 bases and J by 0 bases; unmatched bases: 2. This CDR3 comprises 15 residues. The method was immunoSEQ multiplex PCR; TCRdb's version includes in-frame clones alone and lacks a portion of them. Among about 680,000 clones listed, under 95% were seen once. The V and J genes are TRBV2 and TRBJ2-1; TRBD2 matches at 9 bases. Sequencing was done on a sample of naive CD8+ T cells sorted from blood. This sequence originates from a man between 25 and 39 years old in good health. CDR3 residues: CASSTSGYSYNEQFF. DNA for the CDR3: TGTGCCAGCAGTACTAGCGGGTACTCCTACAATGAGCAGTTCTTC.